This TCR beta chain was sequenced during a study of shared clonotypes between healthy human individuals. Sequencing used immunoSEQ multiplex PCR; TCRdb keeps in-frame clones, though not all of them. The data contain some 2,500,000 clones, about 90% of them singletons. Trimming pared 7 bases from V and 5 bases from J, leaving 21 bases between. This CDR3 region has 15 residues. Germline CDR1 and CDR2: SGHAT and FQNNGV. This receptor was taken from a man aged 18 to 30 in good health. Some clones in this sample may be carry-over from other donors' samples. Source material: naive CD4+ T cells from PBMCs. Described subset: CD45RA+ positively selected. This chain connects TRBV11-2 to TRBJ2-7; D is possibly TRBD2 (6 bases). The CDR3 spells CASNPPSGSGHEQYF. The CDR3 nucleotides read TGTGCCAGCAACCCCCCGAGTGGGAGCGGGCACGAGCAGTACTTC.